This TCR beta chain was captured in a study of blood T cell repertoires in COVID-19. Overall study context: The study drew acute and convalescent COVID-19 samples from the United States, Italy and Spain. The analysed material was cDNA or gDNA that came from T cells, B-cell-depleted T cells, or PBMCs.

The CDR3 runs to 14 residues. Germline values: CDR1 SGHNT, CDR2 YYREEE (reference sequence). Trimming left V 5 bases short and J 0 bases short, with 11 bases between. As processed by the authors: Nucleated cell number was recorded as an estimate derived from reference gene primer amplification. Produced via immunoSEQ multiplex PCR; TCRdb's table is partial and in-frame only. That table gives V, J and clone size, and the DNA gave D and trimming. The sample includes about 320,000 clones, approximately 82% seen only once; the top ten take approximately 1.2%. Sequencing was carried out using peripheral blood. The genes are TRBV5-4 and TRBJ1-1; tentatively, D is TRBD1 (5 bases). The source of this sequence is a woman between 50 and 59 years old with acute or convalescent COVID-19. The CDR3 nucleotides are TGTGCCAGCAGACGCAGGGTCATGAACACTGAAGCTTTCTTT. It encodes CASRRRVMNTEAFF. The complete variable domain, with remaining parts taken from reference TRBV5-4 and TRBJ1-1, reads ETGVTQSPTHLIKTRGQQVTLRCSSQSGHNTVSWYQQALGQGPQFIFQYYREEENGRGNFPPRFSGLQFPNYSSELNVNALELDDSALYLCASRRRVMNTEAFFGQGTRLTVV.